Following are 13 T cell receptor beta chains from one sample sequenced in a study of T cell changes during pregnancy in multiple sclerosis. Repertoires were generated with immunoSEQ multiplex PCR, while TCRdb's copy carries only in-frame clones and drops some. Here the sample spans tens of thousands of clones, 85% to 90% being singletons. The sequencing here drew on peripheral blood, taken after pregnancy. The origin of the receptors is a female donor in good health, enrolled as a control in a pregnancy study.

The chain joins TRBV29-1 to TRBJ1-3; 11 bases match TRBD1. CDR3 length: 13 amino acids. Losses at the gene ends were 6 bases for V and 2 bases for J; bases not matched to a gene: 0. Germline-derived CDR1 and CDR2 are SQVTM and ANQGSEA. CDR3 nucleotide sequence: TGCAGCGTGGGACAGGGGGCTGGAAACACCATATATTTT. Translated, it gives CSVGQGAGNTIYF.

A word on this clone: An end of the junction does not agree with germline; a read error may underlie this. The chain is built from TRBV25-1 and TRBJ2-7, with 7 positions matching TRBD1. Germline-derived CDR1 and CDR2 are MGHDK and SYGVNS. The CDR3 is 15 residues long. The DNA of the CDR3 is TGTGCCAGCAGTGACGGGACAGCTCTCTCCTCCGAGCAGTGCTTC. As protein: CASSDGTALSSEQCF.

The J gene is TRBJ1-1, the V gene TRBV30; D is uncertain. Trimming took 2 bases from V and 8 from J, leaving 12 bases between them. CDR1 is GTSNPN and CDR2 is SVGIG in the germline V gene (reference sequence). This CDR3 region has 12 residues. The DNA for the CDR3 is TGTGCCTGGAGTAGAGTCCTTCGGGAAGCTTTCTTT. Its protein product is CAWSRVLREAFF. The full variable domain, its missing parts supplied by reference TRBV30 and TRBJ1-1, is SQTIHQWPATLVQPVGSPLSLECTVEGTSNPNLYWYRQAAGRGLQLLFYSVGIGQISSEVPQNLSASRPQDRQFILSSKKLLLSDSGFYLCAWSRVLREAFFGQGTRLTVV.

The chain recombines TRBV14 with TRBJ1-5; weak D call: TRBD1 (5 bases). Germline CDR1 is SGHDN and CDR2 is FVKESK. The CDR3 is 14 amino acids. The V end lost 2 bases, the J end lost 3 bases, and 8 bases lay between the germline ends. In DNA form, the CDR3 reads TGTGCCAGCAGCCAACAGGGATTCAATCAGCCCCAGCATTTT. It yields the protein CASSQQGFNQPQHF. Together with reference TRBV14 and TRBJ1-5, the CDR3 gives the full variable domain: EAGVTQFPSHSVIEKGQTVTLRCDPISGHDNLYWYRRVMGKEIKFLLHFVKESKQDESGMPNNRFLAERTGGTYSTLKVQPAELEDSGVYFCASSQQGFNQPQHFGDGTRLSIL.

V usage is TRBV10-1 and J usage is TRBJ1-4; no clear D. CDR1 and CDR2 (germline): WNHNN, SYGVQD (reference sequence). V was shortened by 1 base and J by 6 bases, with 12 bases between the two germline ends. The CDR3 contains 15 residues. The DNA of the CDR3 is TGCGCCAGCAGTGAGTGGAGAGCTCTTCATGAAAAACTGTTTTTT. Amino acids: CASSEWRALHEKLFF.

The DNA for the CDR3 is TGTGCCAGCAGTGACCAGGCGGGGGGGCCTGTAGATACGCAGTATTTT. Translation gives CASSDQAGGPVDTQYF. This chain uses TRBV6-4 with TRBJ2-3, with 9 positions matching TRBD2. With V trimmed by 2 bases and J by 5 bases, 8 bases remained unmatched. The germline gives CDR1 MRHNA, CDR2 SNTAGT. This CDR3 comprises 16 residues.

The genes are TRBV6-5 and TRBJ2-7; D call uncertain. Germline loops: CDR1 MNHEY, CDR2 SVGAGI. Trimming shortened V by 4 bases and J by 1 base, and 8 bases separated the two germline ends. There are 13 residues in the CDR3. DNA of the CDR3: TGTGCCAGCAGTTCTGGGCCGTCCTACGAGCAGTACTTC. It yields the protein CASSSGPSYEQYF.

CDR3 bases: TGTGCCAGCAGCGGACAGGCAGCTAATGAAAAACTGTTTTTT. It translates to CASSGQAANEKLFF. This chain connects TRBV2 to TRBJ1-4; the match to TRBD1 covers 7 bases. Germline lookup yields CDR1 SNHLY and CDR2 FYNNEI. J lost 3 bases, V lost 6 bases, and 4 bases had no gene match. This CDR3 has 14 amino acids.

The V call is TRBV19, the J call TRBJ2-3, with 8 bases fitting TRBD2. V shed 3 bases and J 5 bases; nucleotides not matched to a gene: 7. There are 15 residues in the CDR3. CDR1 and CDR2 from the germline V gene are LNHDA and SQIVND (reference sequence). The CDR3 DNA reads as TGTGCCAGTAGTATCCTCGGGGGGGCCGGAGATACGCAGTATTTT. It translates to CASSILGGAGDTQYF.

The V and J genes are TRBV7-2 and TRBJ1-2; D not certain. Trimming took off 2 bases at V and 2 bases at J, with 15 bases between the two ends. Germline lookup yields CDR1 SGHTA and CDR2 FQGNSA. The CDR3 length is 16 residues. The CDR3 nucleotides read TGTGCCAGCAGCTTAACGGGGTTGGCAGAAAACTATGGCTACACCTTC. Its translation: CASSLTGLAENYGYTF.

The chain couples TRBV7-6 to TRBJ1-6; the D is unclear. Germline loops: CDR1 SGHVS, CDR2 FNYEAQ. The CDR3 is made up of 13 amino acids. Trimming removed 9 bases from V and 0 bases from J, with 6 bases in between. The CDR3 loop is CASASSYNSPLHF. CDR3 DNA sequence: TGTGCCAGTGCGAGCTCCTATAATTCACCCCTCCACTTT.

This clone appeared a single time. V usage is TRBV25-1 and J usage is TRBJ2-3, with a possible D match to TRBD2 (6 bases). Trimming took off 4 bases at V and 5 bases at J, with 19 bases between the two ends. Germline CDR1 reads MGHDK; CDR2 reads SYGVNS. This CDR3 region has 16 residues. The CDR3 here is CASSGLRPRREDTQYF. In DNA, the CDR3 is TGTGCCAGCAGTGGCCTCCGGCCCCGGAGGGAAGATACGCAGTATTTT.

The chain carries TRBV5-4 and TRBJ2-7; 9 positions agree with TRBD1. The CDR3 runs 17 residues. V was clipped by 4 bases and J by 4 bases; unmatched bases: 15. CDR1 and CDR2 from the germline V gene are SGHNT and YYREEE (reference sequence). CDR3 nucleotide sequence: TGTGCCAGCAGCCGTCCCGGGACAGGGATTGGAAGATACGAGCAGTACTTC. Residues: CASSRPGTGIGRYEQYF.